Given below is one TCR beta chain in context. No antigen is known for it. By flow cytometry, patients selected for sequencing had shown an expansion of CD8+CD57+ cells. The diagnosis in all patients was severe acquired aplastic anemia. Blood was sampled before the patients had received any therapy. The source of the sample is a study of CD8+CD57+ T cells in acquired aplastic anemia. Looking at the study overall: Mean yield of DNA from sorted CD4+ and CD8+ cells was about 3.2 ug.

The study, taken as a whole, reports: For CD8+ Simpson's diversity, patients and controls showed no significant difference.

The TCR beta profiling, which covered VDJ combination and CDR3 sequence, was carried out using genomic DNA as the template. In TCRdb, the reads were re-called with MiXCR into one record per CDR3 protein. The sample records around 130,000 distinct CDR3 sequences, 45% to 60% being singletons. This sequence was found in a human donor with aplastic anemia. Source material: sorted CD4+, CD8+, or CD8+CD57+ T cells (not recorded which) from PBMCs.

Here the CDR3 DNA reads TGTGCCATCGGACAGAACTATGGCTACACCTTC. Translated, it gives CAIGQNYGYTF. The V gene is TRBV24-1, the J gene TRBJ1-2; D is possibly TRBD1 (6 bases). Germline V CDR1 and CDR2: KGHDR, SFDVKD. This CDR3 is built from 11 residues. V lost 11 bases to trimming and J lost 2 bases, with 8 bases between them.